The clone carrying this T cell receptor (beta chain) showed up just a few times. At one boundary the junction diverges from the germline segment, which might be a read error. Clones were sequenced by immunoSEQ multiplex PCR, and TCRdb holds only the in-frame ones, with some missing. The repertoire holds under 200,000 clones, 70% to 80% seen once, with less than 7% in the top ten. The data stem from a study of blood T cell repertoires in COVID-19. About the study: Samples of COVID-19 (acute and convalescent) were obtained from the United States, Italy and Spain.

Patients from Seattle were sampled longitudinally, starting during active infection. The specimen was peripheral blood. The clonotype originates from a woman between 40 and 55 years old with COVID-19, enrolled during active disease.

CDR3 sequence: CASTVTSGTVEF. CDR3 in DNA: TGTGCCAGCACCGTGACTTCCGGGACAGTGGAATTT. The chain has TRBV12-3 or TRBV12-4 and TRBJ1-3, with 7 bases matching TRBD1. The CDR3 loop spans 12 amino acids.